This T cell receptor beta chain was sequenced for a study of blood T cell repertoires in COVID-19. Study-wide background: Samples representing acute and convalescent COVID-19 were sourced from the United States, Italy and Spain. PBMCs, B-cell-depleted T cells, or T cells were the source of the cDNA or gDNA that made up the material.

Original methodology: For nucleated cells, counts were estimated from reference gene primer amplification. Only in-frame clones appear in the TCRdb table, and some are missing; sequencing was by immunoSEQ multiplex PCR. That table furnishes V, J and clone size, whereas the DNA furnished D and trimming. The table shows about 100,000 clones, with roughly 80% occurring only once. This clone has a handful of counts. Deletions cut 5 bases from V and 8 bases from J, with 18 bases between. The CDR3 spans 14 residues. Germline-derived CDR1 and CDR2 are MDHEN and SYDVKM. V and J are TRBV28 and TRBJ1-2, with no clear D. Sequenced: peripheral blood. This TCR was sampled from a man aged 55 to 69 with acute or convalescent COVID-19. The DNA of the CDR3 is TGTGCCAGCAGTCCATCCCCATCCACGGGAGGCTACACCTTC. This codes for CASSPSPSTGGYTF.